A selection of T cell receptor beta chains follows, all from one sample in a study of blood T cell repertoires in COVID-19. The assay was immunoSEQ multiplex PCR, and TCRdb's table has in-frame clones only and misses some. The repertoire holds hundreds of thousands of clones, with around 87% as singletons. The material sequenced was peripheral blood. The receptors here all came from a woman under 40 who had recovered from COVID-19. CDR3s include the opening cysteine and the closing phenylalanine or tryptophan. A D gene is named only where the DNA matches it firmly. Clone size appears in some rows only: once, few, many, or a class for an expanded clone.

j_call v_call clone_size d_call cdr3_nt cdr3_aa
TRBJ1-1 TRBV6-2/TRBV6-3 . . TGTGCCAGCAGTTACCGAGGAACAGGGCCCACTGAAGCTTTCTTT CASSYRGTGPTEAFF
TRBJ2-6 TRBV6-1 . TRBD1 TGTGCCAGCAGTGAATCGGGACAGACAGGGGCCAACGTCCTGACTTTC CASSESGQTGANVLTF
TRBJ2-5 TRBV29-1 . . TGCAGCGTTGAACTAGAAGAGGAGACCCAGTACTTC CSVELEEETQYF
TRBJ2-3 TRBV5-1 once TRBD2 TGCGCCAGCAGCTTGTCAAGACTAGCGGGGGGAAAAGATACGCAGTATTTT CASSLSRLAGGKDTQYF
TRBJ1-5 TRBV2 few . TGTGCCAGCACCCCCCTCCTAGGACAGCCCCAGCATTTT CASTPLLGQPQHF
TRBJ2-7 TRBV11-1 . . TGTGCCAGCAGCGATCAGTACGAGCAGTACTTC CASSDQYEQYF
TRBJ1-1 TRBV19 once . TGTGCCAGTAGTATAGGTGGCAGGAAAAACACTGAAGCTTTCTTT CASSIGGRKNTEAFF
TRBJ1-2 TRBV7-9 . . TGTGCCAGCAGCCCACAGGGTCCGGGCTACACCTTC CASSPQGPGYTF
TRBJ2-7 TRBV6-5 . TRBD1 TGTGCCAGCCTCTGGACAGGGAACTACGAGCAGTACTTC CASLWTGNYEQYF
TRBJ1-2 TRBV5-4 . TRBD1 TGTGCCAGCAGCTCGGGACAGAACTATGGCTACACCTTC CASSSGQNYGYTF
TRBJ1-2 TRBV19 few TRBD1 TGTGCCAGTAGTACCAGGACAGGGTTCGTAGGTGGCTACACCTTC CASSTRTGFVGGYTF
TRBJ2-7 TRBV7-9 . . TGTGCCAGCAGCTTAGGACAGCAGGGGCAGTACTTC CASSLGQQGQYF
TRBJ1-2 TRBV29-1 . TRBD1 TGCAGCGTTGATTTGGGACAGGGGTACTATGGCTACACCTTC CSVDLGQGYYGYTF
TRBJ2-5 TRBV6-2/TRBV6-3 . . TGTGCCAGCAGTGGAGGGGGGGTCGAGACCCAGTACTTC CASSGGGVETQYF
TRBJ2-7 TRBV5-4 . . TGTGCCAGCAGCTTGGGGGCCTCCTACGAGCAGTACTTC CASSLGASYEQYF
TRBJ1-6 TRBV5-8 . . TGTGCCAGCAGCCCCCTCATGGAGAACATCTATAATTCACCCCTCCACTTT CASSPLMENIYNSPLHF
TRBJ2-5 TRBV7-9 . TRBD2 TGTGCCAGCAGCCCCGCCGCCCTAGCGGAAGAGACCCAGTACTTC CASSPAALAEETQYF
TRBJ2-3 TRBV5-1 . . TGCGCCAGCAGCTTGGGACAGTCGGATACGCAGTATTTT CASSLGQSDTQYF
TRBJ2-3 TRBV5-1 . TRBD2 TGCGCCAGCAGCTCGCCCAGCGGGAGGACGGATACGCAGTATTTT CASSSPSGRTDTQYF
TRBJ1-5 TRBV23-1 . TRBD1 TGCGCCAGCAGTCAATCTTCTGGGACAGATAGAACTATGAGCAATCAGCCCCAGCATTTT CASSQSSGTDRTMSNQPQHF
TRBJ2-5 TRBV7-2 . TRBD2 TGTGCCAGCAGCTTCACAACCGGGACTAGCGGGAGTGAGACCCAGTACTTC CASSFTTGTSGSETQYF
TRBJ2-7 TRBV24-1 . TRBD1 TGTGCCACCAGTCCCTTACCCGGGACAGGGATCCGCGAGCAGTACTTC CATSPLPGTGIREQYF
TRBJ2-7 TRBV12-3/TRBV12-4 . TRBD2 TGTGCCAGCAGTCCAGCGGGATACGAGCAGTACTTC CASSPAGYEQYF
TRBJ2-7 TRBV5-5 . TRBD1 TGTGCCAGCAGCGTAAGCCCCATGAGACAGGGGCTGTACGAGCAGTACTTC CASSVSPMRQGLYEQYF
TRBJ1-1 TRBV16 . . TGTGCCAGCAGCCTTTCGTTCCTGAGGGCGCGGACTGAAGCTTTCTTT CASSLSFLRARTEAFF
TRBJ2-1 TRBV18 once . TGTGCCAGCTCACTGGTGGGAGTACCCTACAATGAGCAGTTCTTC CASSLVGVPYNEQFF
TRBJ2-3 TRBV3-1/TRBV3-2 . . TGTGCCAGCAGCCAAGTCGGAAGACTTAGCGCAGATACGCAGTATTTT CASSQVGRLSADTQYF
TRBJ2-5 TRBV29-1 . . TGCAGCGCTGAGGGCAGCCAAGAGACCCAGTACTTC CSAEGSQETQYF
TRBJ1-2 TRBV27 . TRBD1 TGTGCCAGCAGCTCCCGGGACAGGGGTTCGGGCTATGGCTACACCTTC CASSSRDRGSGYGYTF
TRBJ2-7 TRBV7-8 . . TGTGCCAGCAGCTTACTCGGACAGCGATTCCTCTACGAGCAGTACTTC CASSLLGQRFLYEQYF
TRBJ1-1 TRBV19 . . TGTGCCAGTAGTATCGCAGAGAACACTGAAGCTTTCTTT CASSIAENTEAFF
TRBJ2-3 TRBV25-1 . TRBD2 TGTGCCAGCAGGCGGGGGGCCACAGATACGCAGTATTTT CASRRGATDTQYF
TRBJ1-1 TRBV13 . TRBD1 TGTGCCAGCAGCCTTACAGGGGGCGAGGAAACTGAAGCTTTCTTT CASSLTGGEETEAFF
TRBJ2-7 TRBV28 . . TGTGCCAGCGCTGAAGGGGAATACGAGCAGTACTTC CASAEGEYEQYF
TRBJ1-1 TRBV18 . . TGTGCCAGCTCACCACCGGGCAGGACGGGGACTGAAGCTTTCTTT CASSPPGRTGTEAFF
TRBJ1-4 TRBV5-8 . . TGTGCCAGCAGCCAATGGGTGGAGCAACTGTTTTTT CASSQWVEQLFF
TRBJ1-1 TRBV6-5 . . TGTGCCAGCAGTTCAGGGATTGGAGCTTTCTTT CASSSGIGAFF
TRBJ2-1 TRBV27 . . TGTGCCAGCAGTTTCGGGGGTAGGTCTGAGCAGTTCTTC CASSFGGRSEQFF
TRBJ1-5 TRBV19 . TRBD1 TGTGCCAGTAGCTTGGACAGGGACCAGCCCCAGCATTTT CASSLDRDQPQHF
TRBJ1-5 TRBV27 many . TGTGCCAGCAGTTTCACGAGTAATCAGCCCCAGCATTTT CASSFTSNQPQHF
TRBJ2-3 TRBV28 . TRBD2 TGTGCCACACAGAGAGCGGGGGGGACAGATACGCAGTATTTT CATQRAGGTDTQYF
TRBJ1-5 TRBV5-6 . . TGTGCCAGCAGCTTATCTCAGGGATATCAGCCCCAGCATTTT CASSLSQGYQPQHF
TRBJ2-7 TRBV30 . . TGTGCCTGGAGTGACTCTGTGTACGAGCAGTACTTC CAWSDSVYEQYF
TRBJ2-5 TRBV5-1 few TRBD1 TGCGCCAGCAGCTTGGCCGGGACAGGGGAGACCCAGTACTTC CASSLAGTGETQYF
TRBJ1-1 TRBV5-4 . . TGTGCCAGCAGCTTGGGTCTGACTGAAGCTTTCTTT CASSLGLTEAFF
TRBJ1-3 TRBV4-1 . . TGCGCCAGCAGCGGAATCAGGGTCTCAGGAAACACCATATATTTT CASSGIRVSGNTIYF
TRBJ2-7 TRBV2 . . TGTGCCAGCAGTGAATACCGGGGGGCAACCTACGAGCAGTACTTC CASSEYRGATYEQYF
TRBJ1-1 TRBV5-6 . . TGTGCCAGCAGCCCCGCGCCCGGGACACCGAACACTGAAGCTTTCTTT CASSPAPGTPNTEAFF
TRBJ2-7 TRBV18 . . TGTGCCAGCTCAAGTCGGAGCTCCTACGAGCAGTACTTC CASSSRSSYEQYF
TRBJ2-1 TRBV11-3 . TRBD1 TGTGCCAGCAGCTTAGAAACCGGGACAGGGGAATCCAATGAGCAGTTCTTC CASSLETGTGESNEQFF
TRBJ2-7 TRBV5-1 few . TGCGCCAGCAGCCGGACTACTCCTCCGGAGCAGTACTTC CASSRTTPPEQYF
TRBJ2-1 TRBV5-4 . TRBD2 TGTGCCAGCAGCTGGGAAAGCGGGGGAATCTACAATGAGCAGTTCTTC CASSWESGGIYNEQFF
TRBJ1-5 TRBV6-5 . TRBD1 TGTGCCAGCAGGAAAACAGGGGGCCTCAATCAGCCCCAGCATTTT CASRKTGGLNQPQHF
TRBJ2-1 TRBV30 . TRBD2 TGTGCCTGGAGAAGGCCGGGGGGCAATGAGCAGTTCTTC CAWRRPGGNEQFF
TRBJ1-1 TRBV27 . . TGTGCCAGCAGTCCCCATGTGGGTCAGGCTGAAGCTTTCTTT CASSPHVGQAEAFF